This T cell receptor beta chain was recovered during a study of control samples from healthy donors and cancer patients. TCRdb's table, derived via immunoSEQ multiplex PCR, lists solely in-frame clones and lacks some. The sample lists around 110,000 clones; roughly 92% were seen once. CDR1 is MNHEY, CDR2 SVGEGT, per germline. The CDR3 consists of 14 residues. V lost 6 bases and J lost 7; bases outside the gene matches: 7. The chain joins TRBV6-2 or TRBV6-3 to TRBJ1-5, with 9 bases identical to TRBD1. Sequencing used blood. The clonotype originates from a man aged 25-40 years in good health. Here the CDR3 reads CASSGQGPPQPQHF. CDR3 DNA sequence: TGTGCCAGCAGCGGACAGGGGCCTCCCCAGCCCCAGCATTTT.